Below, one T cell receptor (beta chain) is given with its context. The sample belongs to a study of blood T cell repertoires in COVID-19. Study details: From T cells, B-cell-depleted T cells, or PBMCs came the material, which was cDNA or gDNA.

V lost 0 bases to trimming and J lost 3 bases, with 11 bases between them. The CDR3 has 15 residues. Germline assignment: CDR1 LGHNA and CDR2 YSLEER. Data came from immunoSEQ multiplex PCR; TCRdb stores just in-frame clones and leaves some out. This table has approximately 13,000 clones, roughly 72% appearing once. This receptor was taken from a man in his sixties or seventies with acute or convalescent COVID-19. The sequenced sample consisted of peripheral blood. The chain uses TRBV4-3 and TRBJ1-2; TRBD1 is a possible D gene (6 bases). The CDR3 nucleotides are TGCGCCAGCAGCCAAGATATGAACAGGGACTATGGCTACACCTTC. Translation: CASSQDMNRDYGYTF.